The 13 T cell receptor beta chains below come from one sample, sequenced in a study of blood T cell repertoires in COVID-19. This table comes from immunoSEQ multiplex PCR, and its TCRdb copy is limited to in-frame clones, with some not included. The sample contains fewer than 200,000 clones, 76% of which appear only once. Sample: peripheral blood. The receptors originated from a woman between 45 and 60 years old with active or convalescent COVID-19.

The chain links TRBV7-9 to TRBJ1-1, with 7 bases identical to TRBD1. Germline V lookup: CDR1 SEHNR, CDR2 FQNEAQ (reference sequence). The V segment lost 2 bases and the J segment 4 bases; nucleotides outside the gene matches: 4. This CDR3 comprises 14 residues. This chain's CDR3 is CASSLQGVGTEAFF. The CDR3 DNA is TGTGCCAGCAGCTTACAGGGGGTGGGCACTGAAGCTTTCTTT.

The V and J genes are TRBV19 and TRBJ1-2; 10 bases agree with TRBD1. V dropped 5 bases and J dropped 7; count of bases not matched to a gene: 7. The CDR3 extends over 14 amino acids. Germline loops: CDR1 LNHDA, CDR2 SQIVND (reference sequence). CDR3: CASSPSRDRGGYTF. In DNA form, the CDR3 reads TGTGCCAGTAGTCCGTCCCGGGACAGGGGTGGCTACACCTTC.

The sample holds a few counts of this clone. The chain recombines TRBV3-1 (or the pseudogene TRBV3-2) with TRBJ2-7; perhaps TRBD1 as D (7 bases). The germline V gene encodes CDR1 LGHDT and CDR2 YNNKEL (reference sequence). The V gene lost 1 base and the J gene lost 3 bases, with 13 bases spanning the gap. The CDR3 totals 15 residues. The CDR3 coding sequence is TGTGCCAGCAGCCAAGGGGGGGACAGTTACTACGAGCAGTACTTC. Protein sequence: CASSQGGDSYYEQYF.

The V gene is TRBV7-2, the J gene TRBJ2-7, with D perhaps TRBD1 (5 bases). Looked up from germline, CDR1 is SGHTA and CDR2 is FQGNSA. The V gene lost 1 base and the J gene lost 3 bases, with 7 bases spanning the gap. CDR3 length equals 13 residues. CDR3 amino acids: CASSLGQNYEQYF. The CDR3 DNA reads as TGTGCCAGCAGCTTAGGACAGAACTACGAGCAGTACTTC.

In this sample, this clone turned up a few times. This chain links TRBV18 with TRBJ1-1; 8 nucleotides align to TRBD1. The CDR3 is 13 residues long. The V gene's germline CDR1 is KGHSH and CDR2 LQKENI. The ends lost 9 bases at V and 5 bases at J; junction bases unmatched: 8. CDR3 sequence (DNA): TGTGCCAGTCACCAGGGGGCGAAAACTGAAGCTTTCTTT. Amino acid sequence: CASHQGAKTEAFF.

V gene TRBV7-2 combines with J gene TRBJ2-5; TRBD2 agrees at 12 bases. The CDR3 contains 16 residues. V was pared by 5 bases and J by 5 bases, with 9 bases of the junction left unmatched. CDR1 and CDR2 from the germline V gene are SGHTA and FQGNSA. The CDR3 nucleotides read TGTGCCAGCAGCGTCCTAGCGGGGGGGCCGGCGGAGACCCAGTACTTC. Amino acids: CASSVLAGGPAETQYF.

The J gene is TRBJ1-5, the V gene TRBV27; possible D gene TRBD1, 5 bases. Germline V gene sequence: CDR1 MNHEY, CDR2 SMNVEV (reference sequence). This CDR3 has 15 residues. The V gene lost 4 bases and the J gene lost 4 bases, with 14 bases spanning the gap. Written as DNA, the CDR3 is TGTGCCAGCAGTTCTCTCCAGGGAAGGAATCAGCCCCAGCATTTT. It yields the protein CASSSLQGRNQPQHF.

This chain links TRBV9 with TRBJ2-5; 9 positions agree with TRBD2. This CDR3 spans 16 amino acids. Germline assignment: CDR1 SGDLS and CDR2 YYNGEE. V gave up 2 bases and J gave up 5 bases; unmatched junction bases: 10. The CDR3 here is CASSVSSGRSGETQYF. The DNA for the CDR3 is TGTGCCAGCAGCGTTTCCAGCGGGAGGTCGGGGGAGACCCAGTACTTC.

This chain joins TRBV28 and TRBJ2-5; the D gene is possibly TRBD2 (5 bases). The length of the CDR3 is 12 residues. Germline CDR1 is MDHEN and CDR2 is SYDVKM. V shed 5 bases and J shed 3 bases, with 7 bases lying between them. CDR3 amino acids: CASSGREETQYF. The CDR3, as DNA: TGTGCCAGCAGTGGGCGGGAAGAGACCCAGTACTTC.

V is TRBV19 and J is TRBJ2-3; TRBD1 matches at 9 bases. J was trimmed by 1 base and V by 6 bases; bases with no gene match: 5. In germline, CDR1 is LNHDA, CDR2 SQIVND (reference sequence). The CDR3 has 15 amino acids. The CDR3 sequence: CASRNRGLGTDTQYF. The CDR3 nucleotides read TGTGCCAGTAGGAACAGGGGGCTGGGCACAGATACGCAGTATTTT.

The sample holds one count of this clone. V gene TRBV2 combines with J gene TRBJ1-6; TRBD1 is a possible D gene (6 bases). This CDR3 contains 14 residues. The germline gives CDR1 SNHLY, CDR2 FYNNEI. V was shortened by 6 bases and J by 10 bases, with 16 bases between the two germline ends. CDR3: CASSAQGRGSPLHF. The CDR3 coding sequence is TGTGCCAGCAGCGCACAGGGAAGGGGATCACCCCTCCACTTT.

This chain's CDR3 is CASSQAADRTYEQYF. The CDR3 coding sequence is TGTGCCAGCAGCCAAGCGGCCGACAGAACCTACGAGCAGTACTTC. The chain carries TRBV4-2 and TRBJ2-7; D may be TRBD1 (5 bases). This CDR3 comprises 15 residues. Germline values: CDR1 LGHNA, CDR2 YNFKEQ. V dropped 1 base and J dropped 2 bases, with 12 bases sitting between them.

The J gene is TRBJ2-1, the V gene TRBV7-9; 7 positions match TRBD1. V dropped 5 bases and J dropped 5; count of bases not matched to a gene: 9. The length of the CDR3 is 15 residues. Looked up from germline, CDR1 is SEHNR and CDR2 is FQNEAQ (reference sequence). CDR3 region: CASSPRAQGNNEQFF. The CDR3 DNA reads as TGTGCCAGCAGCCCACGCGCACAGGGGAACAATGAGCAGTTCTTC.